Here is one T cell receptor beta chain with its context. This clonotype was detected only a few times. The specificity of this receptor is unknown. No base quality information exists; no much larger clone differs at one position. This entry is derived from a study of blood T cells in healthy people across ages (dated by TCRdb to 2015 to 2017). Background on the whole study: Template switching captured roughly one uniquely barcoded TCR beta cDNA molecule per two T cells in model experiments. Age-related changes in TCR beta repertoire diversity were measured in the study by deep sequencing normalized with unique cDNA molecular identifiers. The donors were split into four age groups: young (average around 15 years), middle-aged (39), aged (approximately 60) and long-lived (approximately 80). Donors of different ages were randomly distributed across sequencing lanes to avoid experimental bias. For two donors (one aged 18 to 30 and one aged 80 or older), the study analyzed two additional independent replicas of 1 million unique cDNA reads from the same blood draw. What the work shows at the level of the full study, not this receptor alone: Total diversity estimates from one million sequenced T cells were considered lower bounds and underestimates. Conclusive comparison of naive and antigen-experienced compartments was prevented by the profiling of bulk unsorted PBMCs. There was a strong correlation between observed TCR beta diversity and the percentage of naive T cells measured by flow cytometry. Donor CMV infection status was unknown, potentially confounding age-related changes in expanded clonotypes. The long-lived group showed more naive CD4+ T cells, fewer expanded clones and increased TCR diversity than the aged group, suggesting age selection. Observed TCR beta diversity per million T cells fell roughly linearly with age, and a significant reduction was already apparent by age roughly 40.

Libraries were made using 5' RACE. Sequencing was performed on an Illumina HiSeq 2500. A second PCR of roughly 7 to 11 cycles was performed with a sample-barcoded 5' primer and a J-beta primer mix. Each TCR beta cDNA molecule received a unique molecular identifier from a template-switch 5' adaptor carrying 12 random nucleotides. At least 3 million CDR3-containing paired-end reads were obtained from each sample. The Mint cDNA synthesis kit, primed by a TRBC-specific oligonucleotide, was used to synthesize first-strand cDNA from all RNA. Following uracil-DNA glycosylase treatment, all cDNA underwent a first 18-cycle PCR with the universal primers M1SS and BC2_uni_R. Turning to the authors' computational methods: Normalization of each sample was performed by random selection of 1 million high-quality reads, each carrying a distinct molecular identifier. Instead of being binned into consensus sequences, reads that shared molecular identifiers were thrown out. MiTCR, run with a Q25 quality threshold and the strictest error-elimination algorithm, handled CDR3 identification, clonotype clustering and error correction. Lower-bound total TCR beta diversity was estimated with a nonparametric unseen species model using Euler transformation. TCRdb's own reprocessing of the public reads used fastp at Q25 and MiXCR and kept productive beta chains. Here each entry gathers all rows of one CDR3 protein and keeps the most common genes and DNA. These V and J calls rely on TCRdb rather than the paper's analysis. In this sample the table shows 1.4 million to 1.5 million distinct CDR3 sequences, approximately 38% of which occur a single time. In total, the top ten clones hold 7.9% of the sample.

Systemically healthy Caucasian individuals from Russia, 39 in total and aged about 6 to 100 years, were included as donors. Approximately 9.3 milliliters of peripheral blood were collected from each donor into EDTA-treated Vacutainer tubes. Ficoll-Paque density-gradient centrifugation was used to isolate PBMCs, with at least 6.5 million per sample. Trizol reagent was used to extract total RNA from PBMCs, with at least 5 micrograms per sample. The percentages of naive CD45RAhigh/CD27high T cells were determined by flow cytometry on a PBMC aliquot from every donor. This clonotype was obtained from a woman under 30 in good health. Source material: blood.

The DNA sequence reads TGTGCCAGCAGCCCACAGACAGGGCAAGAGACCCAGTACTTC. The encoded protein is CASSPQTGQETQYF. The rearranged chain carries TRBV7-2 and TRBJ2-5; 7 bases in between match TRBD1. CDR1 and CDR2 (SGHTA, FQGNSA) derive from the germline V gene. Trimmed from V: 5 bases; trimmed from J: 2 bases; junction bases lacking a gene match: 5. The CDR3 covers 14 residues, taking in both the cysteine and the phenylalanine. Solely the CDR3 DNA is kept, with 42 bases framed from the first base.